This TCR beta chain was obtained from a study of cytomegalovirus exposure and HLA in healthy donors. Study summary: As an earlier analysis found, some 180 million T cells yielded fewer than 130 million unique TCR beta sequences.

Germline V gene lookup returns CDR1 MDHEN and CDR2 SYDVKM. The CDR3 covers 15 residues. V trimming: 2 bases; J trimming: 6 bases; junction bases outside the gene matches: 7. Amplification used 60 Vbeta primers and 13 Jbeta primers. Here immunoSEQ multiplex PCR was the method, and the copy in TCRdb shows in-frame clones only, minus some. Here the sample spans under 200,000 clones, about 81% being singletons. Regarding donors, all were healthy bone marrow donors. The receptor was isolated from a woman under 30 in good health and CMV-seronegative. The V gene is TRBV28, the J gene TRBJ1-5, with TRBD1 matching over 7 bases. The sample consisted of PBMCs. CDR3 sequence (DNA): TGTGCCAGCAGTTTAGGAGGGGGCATGGGTCAGCCCCAGCATTTT. It encodes CASSLGGGMGQPQHF.